These T cell receptor beta chains were read from a single sample in a study of T-cell reconstitution after alpha-beta-depleted transplantation in children. Each CDR3 protein gets one entry after TCRdb re-called the PCR reads with MiXCR. Altogether 250,000 to 400,000 distinct CDR3 sequences are present, 23% being singletons, with the ten largest covering approximately 11%. This material consisted of PBMCs, mostly from graft donor cells, taken 180 days after TCRalphabeta/CD19-depleted stem cell transplant. Receptors were obtained from a male patient under 18 who had a stem cell transplant for acute lymphoblastic leukemia, so the T cells may come from the graft donor. Each CDR3 is given with its conserved first and last residue. A D gene is named only where the DNA matches it firmly. Size is omitted from some rows. Given values are once, few, many or a class for expanded clones.

TGTGCCAGCAGCTTGAGAGCTAACCTGAACACTGAAGCTTTCTTT	CASSLRANLNTEAFF	.	TRBJ1-1	.	TRBV7-6
TGTGCCAGCAGCCAGGCCGGGACAGCGGCGGGCGAGCAGTACTTC	CASSQAGTAAGEQYF	few	TRBJ2-7	TRBD1	TRBV3-1
TGTGCCAGCAGCCGCGGACCGGGACAGGGGACAGATACGCAGTATTTT	CASSRGPGQGTDTQYF	few	TRBJ2-3	TRBD1	TRBV5-5
TGCGCCAGCAGCCACAGAGCGGGAGGGGTCTCCTACAATGAGCAGTTCTTC	CASSHRAGGVSYNEQFF	.	TRBJ2-1	TRBD2	TRBV4-3
TGTGCCAGCAGCGTAGTTCTGGGATCTGGGGCTGAAGCTTTCTTT	CASSVVLGSGAEAFF	.	TRBJ1-1	.	TRBV9
TGTGCCAGTAGTTTACAGGGGACCTACAATGAGCAGTTCTTC	CASSLQGTYNEQFF	few	TRBJ2-1	TRBD1	TRBV19
TGTGCCAGCAGTTACTCGACAGGCGGTAATGAAAAACTGTTTTTT	CASSYSTGGNEKLFF	few	TRBJ1-4	.	TRBV6-5
TGTGCCAGCAGTTTAGCGGCAGTCACCTACGAGCAGTACTTC	CASSLAAVTYEQYF	.	TRBJ2-7	.	TRBV27
TGCAGCGTCGTAGGGACAGTTGGAGCCGGGGAGCTGTTTTTT	CSVVGTVGAGELFF	few	TRBJ2-2	TRBD1	TRBV29-1
TGTGCCAGCAGCTTGAGAAGCCCGTGGGCCGCGAACACCGGGGAGCTGTTTTTT	CASSLRSPWAANTGELFF	few	TRBJ2-2	.	TRBV11-1
TGCGCCAGCAGCTTGCTCGGGTCGAGGGCCAAAAACATTCAGTACTTC	CASSLLGSRAKNIQYF	few	TRBJ2-4	.	TRBV5-1
TGTGCCAGCAGTTTATCGTTTCCGGGACAGGCTAGCACAGATACGCAGTATTTT	CASSLSFPGQASTDTQYF	few	TRBJ2-3	TRBD1	TRBV27
TGCAGTGCTAGAGTGGCGGGAGTGTTCACAGATACGCAGTATTTT	CSARVAGVFTDTQYF	many	TRBJ2-3	TRBD2	TRBV20-1
TGTGCCACCAGCTTTTCGACAGGGACCTACGAGCAGTACTTC	CATSFSTGTYEQYF	few	TRBJ2-7	TRBD1	TRBV15
TGTGCCAGCAGTTTTGGGGGCTCAGATACGCAGTATTTT	CASSFGGSDTQYF	.	TRBJ2-3	.	TRBV12-3/TRBV12-4
TGTGCCAGCAGCTTAGAAGGGACCCTTTTAACTGATGGCTACACCTTC	CASSLEGTLLTDGYTF	few	TRBJ1-2	.	TRBV7-9
TGCGCCAGCAGCTTGGCCCGACTCACTAGCGGCGCCTTCACAGATACGCAGTATTTT	CASSLARLTSGAFTDTQYF	.	TRBJ2-3	TRBD2	TRBV5-1
TGTGCCAGCAGTGAAAGTCGGGGCAACTATGGCTACACCTTC	CASSESRGNYGYTF	.	TRBJ1-2	.	TRBV6-1
TGCAGCGTTGGGGGTAGCGCCTCTCAAGAGACCCAGTACTTC	CSVGGSASQETQYF	.	TRBJ2-5	.	TRBV29-1
TGTGCCATCAGGGAAACTAGCGGGGATCACTACGAGCAGTACTTC	CAIRETSGDHYEQYF	.	TRBJ2-7	TRBD2	TRBV10-3
TGTGCCACCGATAAGGGACTCCAAGAGACCCAGTACTTC	CATDKGLQETQYF	.	TRBJ2-5	.	TRBV10-3
TGTGCCAGCTCACCACGGGCACACCGAACAGATACGCAGTATTTT	CASSPRAHRTDTQYF	.	TRBJ2-3	.	TRBV18
TGTGCCAGCAGCTTAGTAACGGGCCCCACAGATACGCAGTATTTT	CASSLVTGPTDTQYF	.	TRBJ2-3	.	TRBV7-9
TGCAGTGCTAGTCAACTTGGGGGGCTGCTAGCGGCAGCCTACGAGCAGTACTTC	CSASQLGGLLAAAYEQYF	.	TRBJ2-7	.	TRBV20-1
TGTGCCAGCAGCCCTAGCAGAGATACGCAGTATTTT	CASSPSRDTQYF	few	TRBJ2-3	.	TRBV27
TGTGCCAGCAGCCGCACCGACTATGGCTACACCTTC	CASSRTDYGYTF	few	TRBJ1-2	.	TRBV7-9
TGCGCCAGCAGCTGGGGGACTAGCGTCACAGATACGCAGTATTTT	CASSWGTSVTDTQYF	.	TRBJ2-3	TRBD2	TRBV5-1
TGCGCCAGCAGCCAAGGACCCGGGACAGGGGATTACAATGAGCAGTTCTTC	CASSQGPGTGDYNEQFF	few	TRBJ2-1	TRBD1	TRBV5-1
TGTGCCAGCAGAACCGGGACGGAGCCTAATCAGCCCCAGCATTTT	CASRTGTEPNQPQHF	few	TRBJ1-5	.	TRBV6-1
TGCAGTGCTAGAGAACGGGTCTCCTACGAGCAGTACTTC	CSARERVSYEQYF	.	TRBJ2-7	.	TRBV20-1
TGTGCCAGCAGCCAAGAGAGGGCACCTTTGACGGGTTCCTACAATGAGCAGTTCTTC	CASSQERAPLTGSYNEQFF	few	TRBJ2-1	.	TRBV3-1